These 30 T cell receptor beta chains originate from one sample sequenced in a study of PD-1 blockade in classical Hodgkin lymphoma. The time point here: cycle 4 day 1 (C4D1), after around six weeks of nivolumab. Autologous stem cell transplantation was followed by relapse in every patient, and brentuximab vedotin exposure varied. Clones were read by immunoSEQ multiplex PCR, and TCRdb kept only the in-frame ones, dropping some. The data contain 25,000 to 40,000 clones, around 74% of them singletons. This sample comprised peripheral blood mononuclear cells (PBMCs), obtained before the fourth cycle of nivolumab. Receptors were obtained from a human donor with classical Hodgkin lymphoma.

This clone has just a few counts. DNA for the CDR3: TGTGCCAGCAGCCTGGACAGGGGAGGGTACGAGCAGTACTTC. Its protein product is CASSLDRGGYEQYF. The chain carries TRBV7-2 and TRBJ2-7; 9 nucleotides line up with TRBD1. This CDR3 is built from 14 residues. Losses at the gene ends were 5 bases for V and 4 bases for J; bases not matched to a gene: 6. Germline assignment: CDR1 SGHTA and CDR2 FQGNSA.

This rearrangement joins TRBV28 to TRBJ2-5; D is perhaps TRBD1 (5 bases). V was trimmed by 5 bases and J by 4 bases, leaving 14 bases between them. Germline lookup yields CDR1 MDHEN and CDR2 SYDVKM. The CDR3 is made up of 14 amino acids. In DNA, the CDR3 is TGTGCCAGCAGTATTCAGGACACTCGAGAGACCCAGTACTTC. The encoded protein is CASSIQDTRETQYF.

The chain couples TRBV18 to TRBJ1-2; the match to TRBD1 covers 7 bases. Germline-derived CDR1 and CDR2 are KGHSH and LQKENI. Trimming removed 3 bases from V and 3 bases from J; junction bases left unmatched: 4. The CDR3 is 14 amino acids. The CDR3 DNA reads TGTGCCAGCTCACCTTTCGGGACAGACTATGGCTACACCTTC. This codes for CASSPFGTDYGYTF.

This chain joins TRBV9 and TRBJ2-7; tentatively, D is TRBD2 (6 bases). This CDR3 has 15 amino acids. The germline V gene has CDR1 SGDLS and CDR2 YYNGEE. The V gene lost 4 bases and the J gene lost 2 bases, with 16 bases spanning the gap. The CDR3 sequence: CASSPAVGEAYEQYF. For the CDR3, the DNA is TGTGCCAGCAGCCCAGCGGTAGGGGAGGCCTACGAGCAGTACTTC.

This chain joins TRBV14 and TRBJ2-7, with D tentatively TRBD1 (5 bases). The CDR3 is 19 amino acids. In germline, CDR1 is SGHDN, CDR2 FVKESK. V was cut by 0 bases and J by 0 bases, with 21 bases left in between. The CDR3 spells CASSQDLGRVDSNSYEQYF. The DNA for the CDR3 is TGTGCCAGCAGCCAAGACCTTGGCAGGGTAGATAGTAACTCCTACGAGCAGTACTTC.

V gene TRBV5-6 combines with J gene TRBJ2-6; no reliable D call. The CDR3 contains 13 residues. Trimming took 3 bases from V and 8 from J, leaving 9 bases between them. Germline assignment: CDR1 SGHDT and CDR2 YYEEEE. The CDR3 loop is CASSSAVPNVLTF. DNA for the CDR3: TGTGCCAGCAGCTCCGCCGTACCCAACGTCCTGACTTTC.

The chain has TRBV30 and TRBJ1-4; D not resolved. From germline, CDR1 is GTSNPN and CDR2 SVGIG (reference sequence). V was clipped by 3 bases and J by 5 bases, with 16 bases between them. This CDR3 spans 15 amino acids. Here the CDR3 DNA reads TGTGCCTGGAGGCTCAGCGGACTACCAAATGAAAAACTGTTTTTT. It codes for CAWRLSGLPNEKLFF.

As concerns this clone: A read error may account for a junction end that differs from germline. CDR3 sequence reads: CASSQDRSGTYRRGYTF. CDR3 in DNA: TGCGCCAGCAGCCAAGATCGTTCCGGGACATATCGAAGGGGCTACACCTTC. The chain employs TRBV7-2 and TRBJ1-2; maybe TRBD1 (6 bases). The CDR3 is 17 amino acids. Germline V gene lookup returns CDR1 SGHTA and CDR2 FQGNSA.

This clone has a single count. CDR3 amino acids: CASSSRDRVDEQYF. The DNA for the CDR3 is TGTGCCAGCAGCTCCCGGGACAGGGTCGACGAGCAGTACTTC. V and J are TRBV5-4 and TRBJ2-7; 9 bases match TRBD1. The CDR3 is 14 amino acids. The J segment lost 5 bases and the V segment lost 3 bases, leaving 6 bases of the junction unmatched. CDR1 and CDR2 (germline): SGHNT, YYREEE (reference sequence).

The chain joins TRBV20-1 to TRBJ2-7; D uncertain. V lost 6 bases, J lost 4 bases, and 7 bases lay in between. CDR1 DFQATT and CDR2 SNEGSKA come from the germline V gene (reference sequence). The length of the CDR3 is 10 residues. CDR3 region: CSANDYEQYF. The CDR3 coding sequence is TGCAGTGCCAACGATTACGAGCAGTACTTC.

The J gene is TRBJ2-1, the V gene TRBV6-5; D is ambiguous. CDR1 and CDR2 (germline): MNHEY, SVGAGI. V shed 7 bases and J shed 12 bases, with 16 bases lying between them. This CDR3 comprises 12 residues. The CDR3 here is CASTALGFGQFF. For the CDR3, the DNA is TGTGCCAGCACCGCCCTGGGGTTCGGGCAGTTCTTC.

The rearrangement links TRBV25-1 to TRBJ2-1, with D possibly being TRBD2 (6 bases). This CDR3 spans 14 amino acids. V was cut by 4 bases and J by 5 bases, with 12 bases left in between. Germline-derived CDR1 and CDR2 are MGHDK and SYGVNS. In DNA form, the CDR3 reads TGTGCCAGCAGTGTATTGGGCGGGGACAATGAGCAGTTCTTC. Translating it yields CASSVLGGDNEQFF.

The V gene is TRBV7-2, the J gene TRBJ1-5; the D is unclear. Trimming removed 5 bases at V and 3 bases at J, with 11 bases between. Per the germline V gene, CDR1 is SGHTA and CDR2 is FQGNSA. The CDR3 consists of 14 residues. CDR3 protein: CASSHDTYNQPQHF. The DNA of the CDR3 is TGTGCCAGCAGCCATGACACTTACAATCAGCCCCAGCATTTT. Drawing the rest from reference TRBV7-2 and TRBJ1-5, the complete variable domain is GAGVSQSPSNKVTEKGKDVELRCDPISGHTALYWYRQSLGQGLEFLIYFQGNSAPDKSGLPSDRFSAERTGGSVSTLTIQRTQQEDSAVYLCASSHDTYNQPQHFGDGTRLSIL.

The chain carries TRBV7-9 and TRBJ1-2, with TRBD1 matching over 8 bases. CDR3 length: 14 residues. Germline trimming cut 5 bases from V and 2 bases from J; bases unmatched to any gene: 4. CDR1 and CDR2 (germline): SEHNR, FQNEAQ (reference sequence). CDR3 sequence (DNA): TGTGCCAGCAGCGGACAGGGTACCAACTATGGCTACACCTTC. Amino acids: CASSGQGTNYGYTF. Full variable domain (remainder filled in from reference TRBV7-9 and TRBJ1-2): DTGVSQNPRHKITKRGQNVTFRCDPISEHNRLYWYRQTLGQGPEFLTYFQNEAQLEKSRLLSDRFSAERPKGSFSTLEIQRTEQGDSAMYLCASSGQGTNYGYTFGSGTRLTVV.

This clone showed up just a few times. This rearrangement joins TRBV4-1 to TRBJ2-1; D gene ambiguous. Germline CDR1 is MGHRA and CDR2 is YSYEKL. V lost 5 bases and J lost 0, with 5 bases in between. The CDR3 is 13 residues long. CDR3 in DNA: TGCGCCAGCAGCTGGGGCTCCTACAATGAGCAGTTCTTC. Residues: CASSWGSYNEQFF.

This clone was observed a few times. The rearrangement links TRBV7-7 to TRBJ2-7; 11 bases are a match to TRBD1. With V trimmed by 5 bases and J by 3 bases, 6 bases remained unmatched. The germline CDR1 and CDR2 sequences are SSHAT and FNYEAQ (reference sequence). CDR3 length equals 15 residues. The CDR3 here is CASSPGTGGVYEQYF. CDR3 coding DNA: TGTGCCAGCAGCCCTGGGACAGGGGGTGTCTACGAGCAGTACTTC.

The chain joins TRBV28 to TRBJ1-3; perhaps TRBD1 as D (6 bases). Per the germline V gene, CDR1 is MDHEN and CDR2 is SYDVKM. The CDR3 has 17 amino acids. Trimming took 3 bases from V and 5 from J, leaving 20 bases between them. The DNA for the CDR3 is TGTGCCAGCAGTTTTATGCCCCAACAGGGTGGAAGAAACACCATATATTTT. Translation gives CASSFMPQQGGRNTIYF.

The chain combines TRBV14 with TRBJ1-2, with 8 bases lining up with TRBD1. The CDR3 sequence is 15 residues long. The V and J ends lost 4 bases and 4 bases, in that order; junction bases with no gene match: 8. Germline CDR1 reads SGHDN; CDR2 reads FVKESK. CDR3 in amino acids: CASSRSQGASYGYTF. In DNA, the CDR3 is TGTGCCAGCAGCCGAAGCCAGGGGGCGAGCTATGGCTACACCTTC.

The V and J genes are TRBV5-8 and TRBJ2-7, with D possibly being TRBD1 (7 bases). The germline gives CDR1 SGHTS, CDR2 YDEGEE. Trimming removed 0 bases from V and 4 bases from J, with 20 bases in between. CDR3 size: 17 residues. The CDR3 nucleotides are TGTGCCAGCAGCTTGGAGTTAGGAGGGACAGAGCCTTACGAGCAGTACTTC. Translation: CASSLELGGTEPYEQYF.

The chain combines TRBV11-2 with TRBJ2-2; D call uncertain. Looked up from germline, CDR1 is SGHAT and CDR2 is FQNNGV. The germline V and J ends were trimmed by 5 bases and 6 bases, with 7 bases remaining between them. This CDR3 is 12 amino acids long. The CDR3 nucleotides are TGTGCCAGCAGCCTAGGCCCCGGGGAGCTGTTTTTT. Encoded protein: CASSLGPGELFF. Filled out from reference TRBV11-2 and TRBJ2-2, the complete variable domain reads EAGVAQSPRYKIIEKRQSVAFWCNPISGHATLYWYQQILGQGPKLLIQFQNNGVVDDSQLPKDRFSAERLKGVDSTLKIQPAKLEDSAVYLCASSLGPGELFFGEGSRLTVL.

This chain links TRBV6-5 with TRBJ1-2, with 7 bases identical to TRBD1. The length of the CDR3 is 14 residues. V shed 7 bases, J shed 2 bases, and the junction held 7 bases outside the gene matches. Germline CDR1 MNHEY, CDR2 SVGAGI. The CDR3 protein is CASKTTGANYGYTF. As DNA, the CDR3 is TGTGCCAGCAAAACAACAGGGGCCAACTATGGCTACACCTTC.

The J gene is TRBJ2-5, the V gene TRBV9; the D gene could be TRBD1 or TRBD2 (6 bases each). Germline CDR1 is SGDLS and CDR2 is YYNGEE. V was pared by 0 bases and J by 5 bases, with 8 bases between. The CDR3 runs to 13 residues. DNA of the CDR3: TGTGCCAGCAGCGTAGAAGGGGGGGAGACCCAGTACTTC. Its protein product is CASSVEGGETQYF.

V usage is TRBV7-6 and J usage is TRBJ2-7; TRBD2 matches 9 bases. V lost 5 bases to trimming and J lost 6 bases; unmatched junction nucleotides: 8. Germline lookup yields CDR1 SGHVS and CDR2 FNYEAQ. The CDR3 runs to 14 residues. CDR3 residues: CASSPSGRYGEQYF. CDR3 nucleotides: TGTGCCAGCAGCCCCAGCGGGAGGTACGGCGAGCAGTACTTC.

The chain carries TRBV30 and TRBJ2-5; D gene uncertain. Gene TRBJ2-7 matches the end of the DNA better, so the J call may be wrong. This CDR3 spans 13 amino acids. The germline CDR1 and CDR2 sequences are GTSNPN and SVGIG (reference sequence). The chain's CDR3 is CAWSWVGISEQYF. The DNA for the CDR3 is TGTGCCTGGAGTTGGGTAGGGATCAGCGAGCAGTACTTC.

The gene calls are TRBV18 and TRBJ1-4; 7 nucleotides match TRBD1. The V gene's germline CDR1 is KGHSH and CDR2 LQKENI. The CDR3 covers 13 residues. V lost 8 bases and J lost 5; bases outside the gene matches: 5. The CDR3 sequence: CASRPGQNEKLFF. The CDR3 region has the DNA TGTGCCAGCCGGCCGGGACAGAATGAAAAACTGTTTTTT.

V is TRBV5-1 and J is TRBJ2-6; D possibly corresponds to TRBD2 (5 bases). Trimming stripped 7 bases from V and 4 bases from J, with 12 bases between. CDR3 length equals 14 residues. The germline V gene has CDR1 SGHRS and CDR2 YFSETQ. CDR3 in amino acids: CASLGVVGANVLTF. The DNA for the CDR3 is TGCGCCAGCCTCGGGGTCGTGGGGGCCAACGTCCTGACTTTC.

This sequence joins TRBV30 and TRBJ2-1, with D maybe TRBD2 (7 bases). Germline loops: CDR1 GTSNPN, CDR2 SVGIG (reference sequence). CDR3 length: 14 amino acids. V dropped 2 bases and J dropped 10 bases, with 18 bases sitting between them. CDR3 coding DNA: TGTGCCTGGAGTTTAACCGGGGGGCCGGAGGAGCAGTTCTTC. The encoded protein is CAWSLTGGPEEQFF.

CDR3 DNA: TGTGCCAGCGGCGACCGTGGGGGCTACACCTTC. Its translation: CASGDRGGYTF. This rearrangement joins TRBV6-5 to TRBJ1-2, with unresolved D. The V end was cut by 8 bases, the J end by 8 bases, with 12 bases between. The CDR3 length is 11 residues. Germline assignment: CDR1 MNHEY and CDR2 SVGAGI.

The chain joins TRBV27 to TRBJ2-3; 12 nucleotides agree with TRBD2. There are 16 residues in the CDR3. V gave up 5 bases and J gave up 0 bases; unmatched junction bases: 3. Germline V gene lookup returns CDR1 MNHEY and CDR2 SMNVEV (reference sequence). The CDR3: CASSPLAGGSTDTQYF. CDR3 bases: TGTGCCAGCAGTCCACTAGCGGGGGGAAGCACAGATACGCAGTATTTT.

V and J are TRBV25-1 and TRBJ2-1, with D uncertain. V dropped 5 bases and J dropped 6 bases, with 11 bases sitting between them. The CDR3 is 13 residues long. From germline, CDR1 is MGHDK and CDR2 SYGVNS. The CDR3 nucleotides read TGTGCCAGCAGTTCGCGAGGTACCAATGAGCAGTTCTTC. Protein sequence: CASSSRGTNEQFF.